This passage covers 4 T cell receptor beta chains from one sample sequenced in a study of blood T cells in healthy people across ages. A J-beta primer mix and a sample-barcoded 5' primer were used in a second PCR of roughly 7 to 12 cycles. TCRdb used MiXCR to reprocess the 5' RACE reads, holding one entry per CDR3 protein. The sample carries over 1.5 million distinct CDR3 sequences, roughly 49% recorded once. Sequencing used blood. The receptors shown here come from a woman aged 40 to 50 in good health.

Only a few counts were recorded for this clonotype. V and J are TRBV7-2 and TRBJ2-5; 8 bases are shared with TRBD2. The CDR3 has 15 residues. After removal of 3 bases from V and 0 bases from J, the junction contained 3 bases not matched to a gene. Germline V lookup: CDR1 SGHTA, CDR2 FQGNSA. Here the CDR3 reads CASSFQRGNQETQYF. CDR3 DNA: TGTGCCAGCAGCTTCCAGCGGGGGAACCAAGAGACCCAGTACTTC. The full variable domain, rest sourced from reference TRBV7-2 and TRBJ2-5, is GAGVSQSPSNKVTEKGKDVELRCDPISGHTALYWYRQSLGQGLEFLIYFQGNSAPDKSGLPSDRFSAERTGGSVSTLTIQRTQQEDSAVYLCASSFQRGNQETQYFGPGTRLLVL.

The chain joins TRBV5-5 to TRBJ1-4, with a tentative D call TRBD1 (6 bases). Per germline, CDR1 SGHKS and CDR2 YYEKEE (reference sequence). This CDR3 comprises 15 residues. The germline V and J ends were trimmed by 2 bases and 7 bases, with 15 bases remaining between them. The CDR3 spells CASSFAGAQGEKLFF. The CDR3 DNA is TGTGCCAGCAGCTTCGCGGGGGCTCAGGGTGAAAAACTGTTTTTT.

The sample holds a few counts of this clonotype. Here the CDR3 reads CASMRRGGPWEQFF. For the CDR3, the DNA is TGTGCCAGCATGCGTAGGGGGGGGCCATGGGAGCAGTTCTTC. The gene calls are TRBV7-2 and TRBJ2-1, with TRBD2 as a possible D gene (7 bases). The CDR3 is made up of 14 amino acids. Germline assignment: CDR1 SGHTA and CDR2 FQGNSA. V was shortened by 7 bases and J by 10 bases, with 20 bases between the two germline ends.

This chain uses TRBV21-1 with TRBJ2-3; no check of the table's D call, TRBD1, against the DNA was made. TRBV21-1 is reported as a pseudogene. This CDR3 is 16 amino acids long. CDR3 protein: CASSLCGGTSTDTQYF. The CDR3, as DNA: TGTGCCAGCAGCTTGTGTGGGGGGACTAGCACAGATACGCAGTATTTT.